Listed here are 11 T cell receptor beta chains from one sample, sequenced in a study of shared clonotypes between healthy human individuals. Method: immunoSEQ multiplex PCR; TCRdb's copy keeps in-frame clones and lacks some. The table shows about 1.5 million clones, with 95% to 97% occurring only once. What was sequenced was naive CD4+ T cells sorted from blood. Specified subset: CD45RA+ positively selected. Source of these receptors: a man aged 25 to 40 in good health.

The chain couples TRBV6-1 to TRBJ2-1, with 10 bases lining up with TRBD2. The J segment lost 9 bases and the V segment lost 2 bases, leaving 10 bases of the junction unmatched. The CDR3 covers 16 residues. Germline lookup yields CDR1 MNHNS and CDR2 SASEGT. Written as DNA, the CDR3 is TGTGCCAGCAGTGAAAGGGTGAGGACTAGCGGAGGTGAGCAGTTCTTC. This sequence encodes CASSERVRTSGGEQFF.

This rearrangement joins TRBV6-1 to TRBJ2-7; D may be TRBD1 (6 bases). Germline values: CDR1 MNHNS, CDR2 SASEGT. V was clipped by 3 bases and J by 9 bases, with 18 bases between them. The CDR3 runs to 14 residues. DNA of the CDR3: TGTGCCAGCAGTGACGGACAGAATAAGTTCGCGCAGTACTTC. Encoded protein: CASSDGQNKFAQYF.

The J gene is TRBJ2-7, the V gene TRBV29-1; D is ambiguous. The CDR3 loop spans 13 amino acids. The germline V and J ends were trimmed by 1 base and 1 base, with 8 bases remaining between them. CDR1 is SQVTM, CDR2 ANQGSEA, per germline. The CDR3 coding sequence is TGCAGCGTTGAAGGAAAAGGGTCCTACGAGCAGTACTTC. Protein product: CSVEGKGSYEQYF.

The chain carries TRBV9 and TRBJ2-5; perhaps D is TRBD1 or TRBD2 (5 bases each). CDR1 and CDR2 from the germline V gene are SGDLS and YYNGEE. The V end lost 8 bases, the J end lost 7 bases, and 15 bases lay between the germline ends. The CDR3 has 12 amino acids. CDR3 coding DNA: TGTGCCAGATTGGGGCGGGCCGGGACCCAGTACTTC. Translation gives CARLGRAGTQYF.

The genes are TRBV5-4 and TRBJ1-2; D possibly corresponds to TRBD1 (6 bases). CDR1 and CDR2 from the germline V gene are SGHNT and YYREEE (reference sequence). V was shortened by 0 bases and J by 5 bases, with 14 bases between the two germline ends. The CDR3 sequence is 15 residues long. The CDR3: CASSLVGGVGYGYTF. Here the CDR3 DNA reads TGTGCCAGCAGCTTGGTTGGGGGCGTGGGATATGGCTACACCTTC.

The chain recombines TRBV2 with TRBJ2-2; 7 bases map to TRBD2. This CDR3 is 16 amino acids long. J gave up 6 bases and V 5 bases, and 12 bases lay outside the gene matches. Germline V gene sequence: CDR1 SNHLY, CDR2 FYNNEI. In DNA, the CDR3 is TGTGCCAGCAGTTACCTCCCTGTGGGGGGGTCCGGGGAGCTGTTTTTT. This sequence encodes CASSYLPVGGSGELFF.

The chain has TRBV18 and TRBJ1-3; no clear D gene. Germline CDR1 is KGHSH and CDR2 is LQKENI. Trimming took 3 bases from V and 0 from J, leaving 6 bases between them. CDR3 size: 14 residues. The CDR3 DNA reads TGTGCCAGCTCACCTTTCAGCTCTGGAAACACCATATATTTT. Translated: CASSPFSSGNTIYF.

The chain's CDR3 is CASSLIGTATTYNEQFF. DNA for the CDR3: TGTGCCAGCAGCTTAATTGGGACAGCTACAACCTACAATGAGCAGTTCTTC. This rearrangement joins TRBV7-9 to TRBJ2-1; 7 nucleotides align to TRBD1. Germline loops: CDR1 SEHNR, CDR2 FQNEAQ (reference sequence). The J segment lost 2 bases and the V segment lost 2 bases, leaving 9 bases of the junction unmatched. The CDR3 is 17 amino acids.

This clone was seen once. The chain joins TRBV18 to TRBJ2-1, with unresolved D. The ends were cut back, 2 bases at V and 9 bases at J, with 11 bases in the middle. CDR3 length equals 13 residues. Per germline, CDR1 KGHSH and CDR2 LQKENI. The CDR3, as DNA: TGTGCCAGCTCACCAGGGAATAAAGGTGAGCAGTTCTTC. It translates to CASSPGNKGEQFF.

J is TRBJ2-3 and V is TRBV5-1; 9 bases fit TRBD2. The CDR3 has 16 residues. V was clipped by 3 bases and J by 3 bases; unmatched bases: 8. Germline loops: CDR1 SGHRS, CDR2 YFSETQ. The CDR3 loop is CASSWISGRSTDTQYF. DNA for the CDR3: TGCGCCAGCAGCTGGATTAGCGGGAGATCTACAGATACGCAGTATTTT.

About this clone: The junction differs from germline at one of its ends, possibly a read error. V usage is TRBV6-6 and J usage is TRBJ1-1, with a tentative D call TRBD1 (5 bases). The CDR3 spans 12 residues. In germline, CDR1 is MNHNY, CDR2 SVGAGI (reference sequence). The CDR3 DNA sequence: TGTGCCAGCAGTTACGGGACCACCCGCGAGACCTTT. This encodes CASSYGTTRETF.